This T cell receptor beta chain was profiled in a study of blood T cell repertoires in COVID-19. Across the study: Researchers got acute and convalescent COVID-19 samples from the United States, Italy and Spain. T cells, B-cell-depleted T cells, or PBMCs supplied cDNA or gDNA.

In the source study's methods: Scientists estimated how many nucleated cells there were by amplifying reference gene primers. Only in-frame clones appear in the TCRdb table, and some are missing; sequencing was by immunoSEQ multiplex PCR. The D gene and trimming were derived from the DNA, and the V and J assignments and clone size from that table. The sample has around 260,000 clones, 85% to 90% seen once. The CDR3 length is 13 residues. CDR1 and CDR2 (germline): SGHAT, FQNNGV. Between the trimmed V and J ends, which lost 8 bases and 2 bases, there was a span of 12 bases. Sequencing input: peripheral blood. The sequence derives from a man aged 30-40 years with acute or convalescent COVID-19. This chain links TRBV11-2 with TRBJ1-2; D uncertain. The DNA for the CDR3 is TGTGCCAGCGCCGTGCGGGGAAACTATGGCTACACCTTC. Its translation: CASAVRGNYGYTF.